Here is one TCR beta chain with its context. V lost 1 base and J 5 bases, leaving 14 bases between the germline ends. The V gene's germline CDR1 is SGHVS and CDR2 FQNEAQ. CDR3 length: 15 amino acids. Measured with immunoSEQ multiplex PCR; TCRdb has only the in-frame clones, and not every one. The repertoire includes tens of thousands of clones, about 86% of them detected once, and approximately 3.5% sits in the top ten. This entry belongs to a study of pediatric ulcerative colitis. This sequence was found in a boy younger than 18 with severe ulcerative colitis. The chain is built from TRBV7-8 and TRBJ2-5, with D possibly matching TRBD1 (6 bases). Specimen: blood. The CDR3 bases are TGTGCCAGCAGCTTAGACGTGGGGGCCACGGAGACCCAGTACTTC. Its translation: CASSLDVGATETQYF.